What follows are 9 T cell receptor beta chains derived from one specimen sequenced in a study of OX40 agonist ivuxolimab in advanced cancers. Generated by immunoSEQ multiplex PCR, the TCRdb table keeps only in-frame clones and is missing some. The sample has fewer than 85,000 clones, over 65% seen once. Sample: CD4+ or CD8+ T cells sorted from blood, taken in a trial of the OX40 agonist ivuxolimab. Receptors were obtained from an adult with an advanced solid tumor such as melanoma, head and neck, liver or kidney cancer.

The V and J genes are TRBV28 and TRBJ2-7; 8 bases are a match to TRBD1. CDR3 length: 13 residues. V shed 5 bases and J 7 bases; nucleotides not matched to a gene: 7. Germline V lookup: CDR1 MDHEN, CDR2 SYDVKM. In DNA form, the CDR3 reads TGTGCCAGCAGTGTTCAGGGGGCAGGTGAGCAGTACTTC. This codes for CASSVQGAGEQYF.

This chain links TRBV5-1 with TRBJ2-5; D perhaps matches TRBD1 (6 bases). The CDR3 runs 15 residues. Germline lookup yields CDR1 SGHRS and CDR2 YFSETQ. Trimming left V 5 bases short and J 3 bases short, with 17 bases between. Written as DNA, the CDR3 is TGCGCCAGCAGTCCTCTTAGGGGGATTGAAGAGACCCAGTACTTC. It codes for CASSPLRGIEETQYF.

This chain uses TRBV5-1 with TRBJ2-6, with TRBD1 identical over 8 bases. V trimming: 4 bases; J trimming: 1 base; junction bases outside the gene matches: 7. Per germline, CDR1 SGHRS and CDR2 YFSETQ. The CDR3 runs 17 residues. CDR3 sequence: CASSPGQGFSGANVLTF. The DNA for the CDR3 is TGCGCCAGCAGCCCCGGACAGGGTTTTTCTGGGGCCAACGTCCTGACTTTC.

The sample holds a few counts of this clone. The rearrangement joins TRBV6-1 to TRBJ1-2, with unresolved D. Germline V lookup: CDR1 MNHNS, CDR2 SASEGT. CDR3 length equals 15 residues. Deletions cut 2 bases from V and 5 bases from J, with 15 bases between. The CDR3 bases are TGTGCCAGCAGTGAAATGAGTGGGTCCGGGTATGGCTACACCTTC. Protein product: CASSEMSGSGYGYTF.

The V and J genes are TRBV27 and TRBJ2-6; either TRBD1 or TRBD2 may supply D (5 bases each). In germline, CDR1 is MNHEY, CDR2 SMNVEV (reference sequence). Trimming stripped 3 bases from V and 4 bases from J, with 19 bases between. The CDR3 sequence is 18 residues long. The CDR3 here is CASSLRGRLLLGANVLTF. The CDR3, as DNA: TGTGCCAGCAGTTTGAGGGGAAGACTACTTCTCGGGGCCAACGTCCTGACTTTC.

The V call is TRBV6-5, the J call TRBJ1-5; D gene unclear. The length of the CDR3 is 16 residues. The ends were cut back, 4 bases at V and 3 bases at J, with 16 bases in the middle. CDR1 is MNHEY and CDR2 is SVGAGI in the germline V gene. The CDR3 region has the DNA TGTGCCAGCAGTTCCTCCCGGGCAGGCTACAATCAGCCCCAGCATTTT. Residues: CASSSSRAGYNQPQHF.

This chain connects TRBV11-2 to TRBJ2-2; TRBD1 is a possible D gene (5 bases). Trimming removed 5 bases at V and 5 bases at J, with 15 bases between. This CDR3 is 15 amino acids long. In germline, CDR1 is SGHAT, CDR2 FQNNGV. The DNA for the CDR3 is TGTGCCAGCAGCACATACAATAGGGGTACCGGGGAGCTGTTTTTT. Protein sequence: CASSTYNRGTGELFF.

This clone was recorded a few times. The chain carries TRBV5-4 and TRBJ1-1, with D possibly TRBD1 on 6 matching bases. The V end was cut by 1 base, the J end by 0 bases, with 19 bases between. This CDR3 has 18 amino acids. The germline V gene has CDR1 SGHNT and CDR2 YYREEE (reference sequence). CDR3 bases: TGTGCCAGCAGCTTGAGGTCAATTGGGGGCCGGTTGAACACTGAAGCTTTCTTT. It codes for CASSLRSIGGRLNTEAFF.

The chain combines TRBV7-3 with TRBJ2-1, with TRBD2 matching over 7 bases. V lost 3 bases and J lost 8; bases outside the gene matches: 10. The germline CDR1 and CDR2 sequences are SGHTA and FQGTGA. This CDR3 spans 15 amino acids. The CDR3 bases are TGTGCCAGCAGCTTCAGGAGCGGGGCGCCCTATGAGCAGTTCTTC. As protein: CASSFRSGAPYEQFF.